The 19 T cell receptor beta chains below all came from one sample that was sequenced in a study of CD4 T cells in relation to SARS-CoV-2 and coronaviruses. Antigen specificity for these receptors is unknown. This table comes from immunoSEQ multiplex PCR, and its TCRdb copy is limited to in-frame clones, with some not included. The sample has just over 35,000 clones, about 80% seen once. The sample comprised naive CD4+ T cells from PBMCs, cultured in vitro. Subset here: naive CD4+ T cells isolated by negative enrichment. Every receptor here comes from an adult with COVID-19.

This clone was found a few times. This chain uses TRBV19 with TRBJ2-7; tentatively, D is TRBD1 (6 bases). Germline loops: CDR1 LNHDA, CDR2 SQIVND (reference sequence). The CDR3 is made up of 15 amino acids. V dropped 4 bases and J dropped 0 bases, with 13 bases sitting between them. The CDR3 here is CASSTAGTNSYEQYF. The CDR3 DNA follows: TGTGCCAGTAGTACGGCCGGGACAAACTCCTACGAGCAGTACTTC.

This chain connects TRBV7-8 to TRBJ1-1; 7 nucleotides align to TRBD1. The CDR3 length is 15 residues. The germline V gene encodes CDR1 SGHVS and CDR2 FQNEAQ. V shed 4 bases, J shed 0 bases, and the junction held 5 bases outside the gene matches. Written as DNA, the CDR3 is TGTGCCAGCAGCTCAAAGACAGGGATGAACACTGAAGCTTTCTTT. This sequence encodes CASSSKTGMNTEAFF.

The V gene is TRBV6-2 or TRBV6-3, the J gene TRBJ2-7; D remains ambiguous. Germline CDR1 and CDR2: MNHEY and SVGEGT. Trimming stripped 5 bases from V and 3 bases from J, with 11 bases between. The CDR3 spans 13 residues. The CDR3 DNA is TGTGCCAGCAGTACACTTAGCAGCTACGAGCAGTACTTC. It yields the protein CASSTLSSYEQYF.

Here the CDR3 reads CASSRYPTGRNEQFF. The CDR3 DNA reads as TGTGCCAGCAGCCGATACCCGACAGGGAGGAATGAGCAGTTCTTC. This chain uses TRBV7-9 with TRBJ2-1; TRBD1 is a possible D gene (7 bases). CDR3 size: 15 residues. Germline loops: CDR1 SEHNR, CDR2 FQNEAQ (reference sequence). With 5 bases removed from V and 7 bases from J, the gap between germline ends came to 18 bases.

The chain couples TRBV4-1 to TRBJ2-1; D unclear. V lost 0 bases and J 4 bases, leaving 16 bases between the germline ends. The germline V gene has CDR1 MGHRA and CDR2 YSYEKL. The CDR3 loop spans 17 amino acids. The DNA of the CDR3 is TGCGCCAGCAGCCAAGACTACGGACCAGACCATTACAATGAGCAGTTCTTC. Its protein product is CASSQDYGPDHYNEQFF.

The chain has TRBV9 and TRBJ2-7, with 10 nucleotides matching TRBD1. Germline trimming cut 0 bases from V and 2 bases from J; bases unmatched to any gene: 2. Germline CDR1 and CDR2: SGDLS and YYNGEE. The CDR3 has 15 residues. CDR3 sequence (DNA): TGTGCCAGCAGCGTAGGGACAGGGGGACCCTACGAGCAGTACTTC. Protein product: CASSVGTGGPYEQYF.

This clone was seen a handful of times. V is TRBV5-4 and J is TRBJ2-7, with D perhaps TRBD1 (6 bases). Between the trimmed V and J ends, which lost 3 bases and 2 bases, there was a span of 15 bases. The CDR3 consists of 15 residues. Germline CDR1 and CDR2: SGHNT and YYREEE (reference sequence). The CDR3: CASSWGPVSTYEQYF. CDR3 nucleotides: TGTGCCAGCAGCTGGGGGCCTGTCTCAACCTACGAGCAGTACTTC.

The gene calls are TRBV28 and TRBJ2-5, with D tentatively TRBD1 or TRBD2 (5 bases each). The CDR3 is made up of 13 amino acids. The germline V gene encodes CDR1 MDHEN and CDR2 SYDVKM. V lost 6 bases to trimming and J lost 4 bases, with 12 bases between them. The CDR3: CASRWGGSETQYF. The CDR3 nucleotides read TGTGCCAGCAGATGGGGCGGGTCAGAGACCCAGTACTTC.

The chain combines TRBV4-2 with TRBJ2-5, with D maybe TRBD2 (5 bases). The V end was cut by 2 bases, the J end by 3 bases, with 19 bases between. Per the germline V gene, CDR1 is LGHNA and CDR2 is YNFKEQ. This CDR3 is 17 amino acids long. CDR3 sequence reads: CASSQMSLKTGKETQYF. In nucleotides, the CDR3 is TGTGCCAGCAGCCAAATGAGCCTTAAGACCGGGAAAGAGACCCAGTACTTC.

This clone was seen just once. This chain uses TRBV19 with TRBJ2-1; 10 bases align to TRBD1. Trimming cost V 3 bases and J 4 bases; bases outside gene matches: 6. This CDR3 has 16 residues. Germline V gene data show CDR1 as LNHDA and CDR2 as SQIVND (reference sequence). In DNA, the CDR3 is TGTGCCAGTAGTATTGCCGGGACAGGGGCATACAATGAGCAGTTCTTC. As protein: CASSIAGTGAYNEQFF.

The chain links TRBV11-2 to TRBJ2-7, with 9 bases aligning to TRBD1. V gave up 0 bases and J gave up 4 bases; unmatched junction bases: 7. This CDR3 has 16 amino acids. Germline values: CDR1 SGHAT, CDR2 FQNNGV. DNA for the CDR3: TGTGCCAGCAGCTTAGATCTTATTGGACAGGGGTACGAGCAGTACTTC. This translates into CASSLDLIGQGYEQYF.

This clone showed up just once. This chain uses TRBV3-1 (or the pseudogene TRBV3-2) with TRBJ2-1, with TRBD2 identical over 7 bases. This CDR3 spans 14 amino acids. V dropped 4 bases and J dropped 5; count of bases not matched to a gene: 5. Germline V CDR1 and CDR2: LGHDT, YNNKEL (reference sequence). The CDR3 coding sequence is TGTGCCAGCAGCCCTGAAGGGAGGGACAATGAGCAGTTCTTC. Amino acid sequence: CASSPEGRDNEQFF.

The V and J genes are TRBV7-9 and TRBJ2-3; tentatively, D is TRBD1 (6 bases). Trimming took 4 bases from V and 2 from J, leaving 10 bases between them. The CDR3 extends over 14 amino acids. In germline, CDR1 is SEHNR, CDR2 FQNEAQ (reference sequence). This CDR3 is CASSWGHSTDTQYF. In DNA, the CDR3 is TGTGCCAGCAGCTGGGGACATTCCACAGATACGCAGTATTTT.

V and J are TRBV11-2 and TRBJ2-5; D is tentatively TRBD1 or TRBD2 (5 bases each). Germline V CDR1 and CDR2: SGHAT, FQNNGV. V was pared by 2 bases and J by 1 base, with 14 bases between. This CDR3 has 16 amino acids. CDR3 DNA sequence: TGTGCCAGCAGCTTAACTGGGGGACGCTTCCAAGAGACCCAGTACTTC. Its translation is CASSLTGGRFQETQYF.

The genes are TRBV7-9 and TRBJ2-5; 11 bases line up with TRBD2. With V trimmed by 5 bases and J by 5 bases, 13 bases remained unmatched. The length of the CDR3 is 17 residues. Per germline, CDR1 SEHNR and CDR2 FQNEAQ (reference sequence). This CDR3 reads CASSTSRTSGPGETQYF. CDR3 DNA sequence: TGTGCCAGCAGCACCTCCAGGACTAGCGGGCCGGGGGAGACCCAGTACTTC. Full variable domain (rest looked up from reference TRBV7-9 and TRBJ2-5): DTGVSQNPRHKITKRGQNVTFRCDPISEHNRLYWYRQTLGQGPEFLTYFQNEAQLEKSRLLSDRFSAERPKGSFSTLEIQRTEQGDSAMYLCASSTSRTSGPGETQYFGPGTRLLVL.

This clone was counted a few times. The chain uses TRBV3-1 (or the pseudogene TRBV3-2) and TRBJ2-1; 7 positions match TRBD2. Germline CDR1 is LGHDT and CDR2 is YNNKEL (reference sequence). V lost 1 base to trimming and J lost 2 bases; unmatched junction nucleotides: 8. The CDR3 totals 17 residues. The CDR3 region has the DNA TGTGCCAGCAGCCAAGTCAGGAGGGAGGGTCCCTACAATGAGCAGTTCTTC. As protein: CASSQVRREGPYNEQFF.

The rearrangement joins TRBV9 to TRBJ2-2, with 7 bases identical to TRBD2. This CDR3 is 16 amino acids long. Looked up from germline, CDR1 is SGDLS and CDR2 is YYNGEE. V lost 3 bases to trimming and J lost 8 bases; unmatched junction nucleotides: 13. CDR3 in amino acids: CASSGAAGRAFGELFF. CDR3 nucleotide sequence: TGTGCCAGCAGCGGTGCGGCGGGGAGGGCCTTTGGGGAGCTGTTTTTT.

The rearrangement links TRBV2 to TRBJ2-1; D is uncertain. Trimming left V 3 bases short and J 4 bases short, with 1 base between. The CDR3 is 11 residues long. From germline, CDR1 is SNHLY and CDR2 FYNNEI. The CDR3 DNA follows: TGTGCCAGCAGTGATTACAATGAGCAGTTCTTC. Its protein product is CASSDYNEQFF.

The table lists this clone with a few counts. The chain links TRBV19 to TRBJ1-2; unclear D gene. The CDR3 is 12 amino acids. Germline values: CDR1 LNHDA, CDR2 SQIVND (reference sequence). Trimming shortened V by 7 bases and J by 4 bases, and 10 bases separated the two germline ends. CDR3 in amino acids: CASNRGSYGYTF. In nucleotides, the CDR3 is TGTGCCAGTAACAGAGGGAGCTATGGCTACACCTTC.